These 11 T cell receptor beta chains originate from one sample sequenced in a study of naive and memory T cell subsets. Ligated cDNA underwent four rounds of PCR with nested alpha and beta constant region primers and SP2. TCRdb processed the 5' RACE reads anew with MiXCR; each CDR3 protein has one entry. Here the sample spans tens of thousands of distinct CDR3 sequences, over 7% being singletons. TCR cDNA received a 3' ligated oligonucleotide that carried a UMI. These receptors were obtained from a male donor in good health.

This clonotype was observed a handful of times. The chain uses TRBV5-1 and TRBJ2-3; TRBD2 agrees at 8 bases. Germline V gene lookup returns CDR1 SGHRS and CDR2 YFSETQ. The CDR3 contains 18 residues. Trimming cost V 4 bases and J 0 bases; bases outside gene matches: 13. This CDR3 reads CASSHAREASGSTDTQYF. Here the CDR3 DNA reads TGCGCCAGCAGCCACGCCAGGGAGGCTAGCGGGAGCACAGATACGCAGTATTTT.

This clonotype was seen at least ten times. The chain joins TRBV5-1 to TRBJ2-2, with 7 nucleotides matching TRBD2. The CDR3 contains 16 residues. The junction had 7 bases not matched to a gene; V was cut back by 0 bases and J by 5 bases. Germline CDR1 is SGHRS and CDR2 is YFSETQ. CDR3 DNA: TGCGCCAGCAGCTTGGTGGGCGGGAGCCGGACCGGGGAGCTGTTTTTT. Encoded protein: CASSLVGGSRTGELFF.

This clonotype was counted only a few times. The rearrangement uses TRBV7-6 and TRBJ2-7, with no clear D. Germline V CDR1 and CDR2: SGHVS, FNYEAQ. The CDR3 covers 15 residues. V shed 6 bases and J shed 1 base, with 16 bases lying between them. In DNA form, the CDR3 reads TGTGCCAGCAGTACCATTGACGGTACTTCCTACGAGCAGTACTTC. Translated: CASSTIDGTSYEQYF.

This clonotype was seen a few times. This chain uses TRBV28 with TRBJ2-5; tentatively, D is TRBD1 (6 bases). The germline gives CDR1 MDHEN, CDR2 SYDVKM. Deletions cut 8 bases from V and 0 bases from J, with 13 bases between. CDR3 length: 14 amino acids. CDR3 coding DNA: TGTGCCAGCTGCAGGGGAGACAACCAAGAGACCCAGTACTTC. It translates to CASCRGDNQETQYF.

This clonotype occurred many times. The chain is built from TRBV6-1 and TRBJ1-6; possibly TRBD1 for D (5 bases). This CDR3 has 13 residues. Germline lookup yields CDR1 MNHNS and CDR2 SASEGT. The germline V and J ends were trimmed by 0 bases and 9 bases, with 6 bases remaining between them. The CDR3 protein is CASSEAGGSPLHF. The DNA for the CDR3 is TGTGCCAGCAGTGAAGCCGGGGGTTCACCCCTCCACTTT.

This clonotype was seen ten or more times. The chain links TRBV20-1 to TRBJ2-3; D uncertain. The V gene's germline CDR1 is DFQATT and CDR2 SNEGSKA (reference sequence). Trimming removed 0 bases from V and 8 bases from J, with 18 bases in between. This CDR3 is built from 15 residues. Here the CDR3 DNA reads TGCAGTGCTAGAGATCCCGGAAATACAGATGGTACGCAGTATTTT. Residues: CSARDPGNTDGTQYF.

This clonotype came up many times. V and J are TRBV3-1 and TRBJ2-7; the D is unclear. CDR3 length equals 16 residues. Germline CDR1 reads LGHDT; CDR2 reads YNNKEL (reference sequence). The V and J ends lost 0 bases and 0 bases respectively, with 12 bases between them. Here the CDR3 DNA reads TGTGCCAGCAGCCAAGATACGAGCAGTACCTCCTACGAGCAGTACTTC. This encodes CASSQDTSSTSYEQYF.

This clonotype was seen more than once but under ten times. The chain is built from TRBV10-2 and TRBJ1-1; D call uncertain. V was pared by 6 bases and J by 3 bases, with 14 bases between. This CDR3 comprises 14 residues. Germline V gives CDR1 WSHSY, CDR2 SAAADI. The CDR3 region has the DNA TGCGCCAGCAGAGCGGCCATTAAGGACACTGAAGCTTTCTTT. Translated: CASRAAIKDTEAFF.

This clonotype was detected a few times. CDR3 sequence (DNA): TGTGCCAGCAGCCGGGAGGCCAAAAACATTCAGTACTTC. Residues: CASSREAKNIQYF. The chain links TRBV6-5 to TRBJ2-4, with a weak D call TRBD2 (6 bases). CDR1 and CDR2 (germline): MNHEY, SVGAGI. V lost 6 bases to trimming and J lost 1 base, with 7 bases between them. This CDR3 has 13 amino acids.

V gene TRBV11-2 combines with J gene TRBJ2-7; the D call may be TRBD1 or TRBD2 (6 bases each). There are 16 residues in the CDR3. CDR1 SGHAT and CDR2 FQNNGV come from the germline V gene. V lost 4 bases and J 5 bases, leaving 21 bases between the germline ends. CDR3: CASSSIGGNPPDEQYF. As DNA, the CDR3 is TGTGCCAGCAGCTCAATAGGGGGGAACCCCCCCGACGAGCAGTACTTC.

The CDR3 DNA follows: TGTGCCAGCAGTTACTCGAAACTTAGACAGGGGGGCGGCACAGATACGCAGTATTTT. It encodes CASSYSKLRQGGGTDTQYF. The chain couples TRBV6-5 to TRBJ2-3; 9 bases agree with TRBD1. Looked up from germline, CDR1 is MNHEY and CDR2 is SVGAGI. This CDR3 has 19 amino acids. V lost 0 bases, J lost 1 base, and 11 bases stayed unmatched.